The text below deals with one T cell receptor (beta chain). The method was immunoSEQ multiplex PCR; TCRdb's version includes in-frame clones alone and lacks a portion of them. This table holds hundreds of thousands of clones, about 89% found once. The data stem from a study of blood T cell repertoires in COVID-19. Looking at the study overall: Both acute and convalescent COVID-19 samples were obtained from the United States, Italy and Spain. T cells, B-cell-depleted T cells, or PBMCs provided the cDNA or gDNA that served as material.

Germline V lookup: CDR1 MGHRA, CDR2 YSYEKL. The CDR3 is 15 amino acids. V lost 1 base to trimming and J lost 12 bases; unmatched junction nucleotides: 8. This chain links TRBV4-1 with TRBJ1-6, with 8 bases identical to TRBD1. Sequencing was done on a sample of peripheral blood. The TCR was taken from a woman aged 50 to 60 with COVID-19, enrolled during active disease. The CDR3 DNA reads TGCGCCAGCAGCCAAGGGAGGACAGGGATTCAACCCCTCCACTTT. This codes for CASSQGRTGIQPLHF.